A selection of T cell receptor beta chains follows, all from one sample in a study of blood T cells in healthy people across ages. MiXCR was run by TCRdb on the 5' RACE reads, yielding one entry per CDR3 protein. The repertoire holds more than 700,000 distinct CDR3 sequences, with 50% to 65% as singletons. The material sequenced was blood. The receptors originated from an elderly man in good health. Both conserved end residues are part of each CDR3. Fields, in order: J gene, D gene, clone size, CDR3 length, V gene, CDR3 DNA, CDR3 protein. D genes are given only for firm matches. Size is stated for part of the rows, as once, few or many counts, or as a class when the clone is expanded.

TRBJ2-7 NA NA 14 TRBV10-2 TGCGCCAGCAGGGCGGGACAGAACAAATACGAGCAGTACTTC CASRAGQNKYEQYF
TRBJ1-1 NA NA 13 TRBV5-1 TGCGCCAGCAGCCTGCAGGCGGACACTGGAGCTTTCTTT CASSLQADTGAFF
TRBJ2-1 TRBD2 NA 15 TRBV11-2 TGTGCCAGCAGCAGTAGCGGGAGGTATAACAATGAGCAGTTCTTC CASSSSGRYNNEQFF
TRBJ1-6 NA few 12 TRBV7-9 TGTGCCAGCAGCTCCTATAATTCACCCCTCCACTTT CASSSYNSPLHF
TRBJ2-1 TRBD2 NA 14 TRBV9 TGTGCCAGCAGCTCTCGGACTAGTCCGGGTGAGCAGTTCTTC CASSSRTSPGEQFF
TRBJ1-2 NA few 15 TRBV7-6 TGTGCCAGCAGCTCCCTTGGGACGGCCAAGGGAGGCTACACCTTC CASSSLGTAKGGYTF
TRBJ2-7 NA few 11 TRBV29-1 TGCAGCGTTTCGGGGACGAGTGCGCAGTACTTC CSVSGTSAQYF
TRBJ2-3 NA NA 17 TRBV29-1 TGCAGCGTTGAAGAGTTGGGCGGGCGGGGTAGCACAGATACGCAGTATTTT CSVEELGGRGSTDTQYF
TRBJ1-2 NA NA 14 TRBV20-1 TGCAGTGCTAGAGATGAGAGGAGTTCCTATGGCTACACCTTC CSARDERSSYGYTF
TRBJ2-7 NA once 15 TRBV20-1 TGCAGTGCTAGAGATCCGGCAGGGTGGTCCTACGAGCAGTACTTC CSARDPAGWSYEQYF
TRBJ2-6 NA NA 14 TRBV29-1 TGCAGCGTTGTGTTCCCCTCTGGGGCCAACGTCCTGACTTTC CSVVFPSGANVLTF
TRBJ2-4 NA few 17 TRBV5-1 TGCGCCAGCAGCTTGGGCTCCCGATCACTAGCCAAAAACATTCAGTACTTC CASSLGSRSLAKNIQYF
TRBJ2-5 TRBD1 NA 15 TRBV24-1 TGTACCACCAGTGACCCGACAGGGGACGAAGAGACCCAGTACTTC CTTSDPTGDEETQYF
TRBJ2-7 NA NA 14 TRBV7-2 TGTGCCAGCTCAGGACGGATCCTACGGGGGGAGCAGTACTTC CASSGRILRGEQYF
TRBJ2-1 NA few 17 TRBV7-3 TGTGCCAGCAGCTTAGGTATGGCGGGATCGTCCTACAATGAGCAGTTCTTC CASSLGMAGSSYNEQFF
TRBJ2-5 NA NA 12 TRBV20-1 TGCACTTCCGGGACTCCCGGGGAGACCCAGTACTTC CTSGTPGETQYF
TRBJ1-2 NA few 13 TRBV6-6 TGTGCCAGCTGGGGTGAGGGGTTCTATGGCTACACCTTC CASWGEGFYGYTF
TRBJ2-3 TRBD2 NA 16 TRBV6-5 TGTGCCAGCAGTTACTCAAGCGGGAGGGCCGGAGATACGCAGTATTTT CASSYSSGRAGDTQYF
TRBJ2-1 NA NA 14 TRBV7-2 TGTGCCAGCAGTCGCGGAAGGGGGAGCAATGAGCAGTTCTTC CASSRGRGSNEQFF
TRBJ2-7 NA few 14 TRBV4-2 TGTGCCAGCAGCCAGGGACTCGCTACCTACGAGCAGTACTTC CASSQGLATYEQYF
TRBJ1-2 NA NA 15 TRBV4-1 TGCGCCAGCAGCCCCCGGGACACTCCTAACTATGGCTACACCTTC CASSPRDTPNYGYTF
TRBJ1-1 NA NA 13 TRBV10-3 TGTGCCATCAGGGATGTGACGAACACTGAAGCTTTCTTT CAIRDVTNTEAFF
TRBJ2-7 TRBD2 NA 17 TRBV20-1 TGCAGTGCCTCGACGGTGGCTAGCGGGCCGAGCTCCTACGAGCAGTACTTC CSASTVASGPSSYEQYF
TRBJ2-3 TRBD2 NA 17 TRBV4-1 TGCGCCAGCAGCCAAGAGGGGACTAGCGGGAGGTTAGATACGCAGTATTTT CASSQEGTSGRLDTQYF
TRBJ1-6 NA NA 14 TRBV29-1 TGCAGCGTCGCTACGGGCGGGGGTCATTCACCCCTCCACTTT CSVATGGGHSPLHF
TRBJ2-7 NA NA 14 TRBV7-9 TGTGCCAGCAGCTTAGCGCAGGCCCCCTACGAGCAGTACTTC CASSLAQAPYEQYF
TRBJ2-5 TRBD1 NA 16 TRBV24-1 TGTGCCACCAGTGACCCCGGGACAGGGGTGCAAGAGACCCAGTACTTC CATSDPGTGVQETQYF
TRBJ2-1 NA many 15 TRBV25-1 TGTGCCAGCAGTGAATTCAGGGGGGCCCACAATGAGCAGTTCTTC CASSEFRGAHNEQFF
TRBJ2-1 NA few 15 TRBV24-1 TGTGCCACCAGTGCGACCTGGGGGCAACGCGATGAGCAGTTCTTC CATSATWGQRDEQFF
TRBJ1-6 NA once 16 TRBV2 TGTGCCAGCAGTGAACGACTGGATAGAACAAATTCACCCCTCCACTTT CASSERLDRTNSPLHF
TRBJ2-7 TRBD2 once 13 TRBV2 TGTGCCAGCAGCGGGCGGGAGCGCTACGAGCAGTACTTC CASSGRERYEQYF
TRBJ1-5 NA NA 12 TRBV10-3 TGTGCCATCAAATCCCCCGATCAGCCCCAGCATTTT CAIKSPDQPQHF
TRBJ2-3 NA few 14 TRBV12-3/TRBV12-4 TGTGCCAGCAGTTTGGGGGGGGCAGTCAGATACGCGTATTTT CASSLGGAVRYAYF
TRBJ2-4 TRBD2 NA 16 TRBV11-1 TGTGCCAGCAGCTTAGAGACTAGCGGGGCACTACGAGGGCAGTACTTC CASSLETSGALRGQYF
TRBJ2-4 NA NA 12 TRBV6-5 TGTGCCAGCAGTTACGAGGGCGGCATTCAGTACTTC CASSYEGGIQYF
TRBJ2-1 TRBD2 NA 17 TRBV6-5 TGTGCCAGCAGTTACGTCCCCCTAGCGGGTGCATACAATGAGCAGTTCTTC CASSYVPLAGAYNEQFF
TRBJ2-7 NA NA 12 TRBV20-1 TGCAGTGCGGTTAGGGGGGTCTACGAGCAGTACTTC CSAVRGVYEQYF
TRBJ2-3 TRBD1 few 13 TRBV2 TGTGCCAGCAGCGCACAGGGGTCCAGATACGCGTATTTT CASSAQGSRYAYF
TRBJ1-1 NA NA 13 TRBV19 TGTGCCAGTAGTATACTGGGGGCTACTGAAGCTTTCTTT CASSILGATEAFF
TRBJ2-1 TRBD2 few 14 TRBV5-1 TGCGCCAGCGGAGGAACTAGCGGGTTCAATGAGCAGTTCTTC CASGGTSGFNEQFF
TRBJ1-2 TRBD1 NA 18 TRBV4-1 TGCGCCAGCAGCCAATTATATCAGGGGGGGAAAGATAACTATGGCTACACCTTC CASSQLYQGGKDNYGYTF
TRBJ2-3 NA NA 13 TRBV21-1 TGTGTCAGCAGCAATCTGGGACCCCGATACGCGTATTTT CVSSNLGPRYAYF